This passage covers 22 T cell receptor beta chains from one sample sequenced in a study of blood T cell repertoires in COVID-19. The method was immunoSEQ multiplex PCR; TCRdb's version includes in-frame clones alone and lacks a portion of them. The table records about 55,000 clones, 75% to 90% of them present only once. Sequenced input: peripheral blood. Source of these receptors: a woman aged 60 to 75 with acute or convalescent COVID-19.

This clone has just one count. The CDR3 here is CASSQQDRYEQYF. The DNA of the CDR3 is TGCGCCAGCAGCCAACAGGATCGCTACGAGCAGTACTTC. The chain links TRBV4-1 to TRBJ2-7; D call uncertain. The CDR3 totals 13 residues. Trimming cost V 2 bases and J 3 bases, with 8 bases left between them. Germline V gene data show CDR1 as MGHRA and CDR2 as YSYEKL.

This CDR3 is CASSAGGSFGELFF. The CDR3 DNA reads TGTGCCAGTTCCGCGGGGGGGTCTTTCGGGGAGCTGTTTTTT. This chain joins TRBV2 and TRBJ2-2; TRBD2 agrees at 9 bases. Germline values: CDR1 SNHLY, CDR2 FYNNEI. The CDR3 has 14 amino acids. V was pared by 9 bases and J by 7 bases, with 9 bases of the junction left unmatched.

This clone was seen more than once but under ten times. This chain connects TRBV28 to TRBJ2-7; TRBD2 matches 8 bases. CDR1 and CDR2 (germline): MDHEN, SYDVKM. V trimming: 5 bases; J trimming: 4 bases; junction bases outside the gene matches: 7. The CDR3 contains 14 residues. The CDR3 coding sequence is TGTGCCAGCAGTCGGACTAGCACTTTGTACGAGCAGTACTTC. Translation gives CASSRTSTLYEQYF.

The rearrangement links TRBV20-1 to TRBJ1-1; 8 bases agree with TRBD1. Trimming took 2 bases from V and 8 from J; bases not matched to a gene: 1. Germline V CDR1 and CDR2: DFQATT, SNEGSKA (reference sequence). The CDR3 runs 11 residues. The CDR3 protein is CSARRQGEAFF. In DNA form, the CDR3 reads TGCAGTGCTAGAAGACAGGGGGAAGCTTTCTTT.

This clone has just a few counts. CDR3 DNA: TGCAGTGCTAGTTCGGGGACACCTGTCAAGCAGTACTTC. Translation: CSASSGTPVKQYF. The chain joins TRBV20-1 to TRBJ2-7; tentatively, D is TRBD1 (6 bases). The CDR3 sequence is 13 residues long. Germline CDR1 DFQATT, CDR2 SNEGSKA (reference sequence). Trimming pared 3 bases from V and 8 bases from J, leaving 17 bases between.

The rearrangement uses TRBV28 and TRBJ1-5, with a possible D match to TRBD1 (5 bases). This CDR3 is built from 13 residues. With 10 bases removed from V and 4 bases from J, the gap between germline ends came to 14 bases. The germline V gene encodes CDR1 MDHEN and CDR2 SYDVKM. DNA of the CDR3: TGTGCCACCCAGTTTCGGGGGAATCAGCCCCAGCATTTT. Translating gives CATQFRGNQPQHF.

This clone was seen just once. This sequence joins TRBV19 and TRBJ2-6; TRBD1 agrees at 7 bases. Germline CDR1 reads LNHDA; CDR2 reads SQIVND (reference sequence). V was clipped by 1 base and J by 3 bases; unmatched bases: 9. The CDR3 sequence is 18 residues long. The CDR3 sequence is CASSIARGGRFGANVLTF. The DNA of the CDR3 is TGTGCCAGTAGTATAGCGAGAGGGGGCAGGTTTGGGGCCAACGTCCTGACTTTC. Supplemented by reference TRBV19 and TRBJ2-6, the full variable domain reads DGGITQSPKYLFRKEGQNVTLSCEQNLNHDAMYWYRQDPGQGLRLIYYSQIVNDFQKGDIAEGYSVSREKKESFPLTVTSAQKNPTAFYLCASSIARGGRFGANVLTFGAGSRLTVL.

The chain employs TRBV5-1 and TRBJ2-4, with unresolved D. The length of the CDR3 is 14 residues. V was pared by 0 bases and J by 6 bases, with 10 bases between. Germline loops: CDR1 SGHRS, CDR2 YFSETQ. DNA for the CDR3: TGCGCCAGCAGCTTGGCGGGTTACGGAAACATTCAGTACTTC. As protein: CASSLAGYGNIQYF. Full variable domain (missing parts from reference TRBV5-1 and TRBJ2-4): KAGVTQTPRYLIKTRGQQVTLSCSPISGHRSVSWYQQTPGQGLQFLFEYFSETQRNKGNFPGRFSGRQFSNSRSEMNVSTLELGDSALYLCASSLAGYGNIQYFGAGTRLSVL.

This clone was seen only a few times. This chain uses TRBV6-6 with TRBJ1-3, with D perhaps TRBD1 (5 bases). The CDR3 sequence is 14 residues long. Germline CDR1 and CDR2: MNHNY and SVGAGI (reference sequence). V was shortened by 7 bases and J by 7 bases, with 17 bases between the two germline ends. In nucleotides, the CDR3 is TGTGCCAGCATCAACGGGGGAGGACTGAACACCATATATTTT. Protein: CASINGGGLNTIYF.

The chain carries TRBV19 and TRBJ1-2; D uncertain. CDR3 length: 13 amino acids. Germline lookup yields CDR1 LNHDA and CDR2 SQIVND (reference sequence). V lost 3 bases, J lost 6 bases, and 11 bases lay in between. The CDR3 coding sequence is TGTGCCAGTAGTATGCAGGAGCGGGATGGCTACACCTTC. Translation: CASSMQERDGYTF.

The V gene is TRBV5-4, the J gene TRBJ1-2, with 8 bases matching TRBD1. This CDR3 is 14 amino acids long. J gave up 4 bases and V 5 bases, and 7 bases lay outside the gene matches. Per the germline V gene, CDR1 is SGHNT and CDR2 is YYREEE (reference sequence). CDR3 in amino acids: CASSSDRGPYGYTF. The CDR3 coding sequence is TGTGCCAGCAGTTCCGACAGGGGACCCTATGGCTACACCTTC.

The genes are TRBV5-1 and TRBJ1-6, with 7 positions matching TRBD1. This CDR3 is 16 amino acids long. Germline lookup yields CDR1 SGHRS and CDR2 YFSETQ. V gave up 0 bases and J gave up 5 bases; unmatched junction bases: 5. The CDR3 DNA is TGCGCCAGCAGCTTGGCGCCGACAGGGAATAATTCACCCCTCCACTTT. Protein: CASSLAPTGNNSPLHF.

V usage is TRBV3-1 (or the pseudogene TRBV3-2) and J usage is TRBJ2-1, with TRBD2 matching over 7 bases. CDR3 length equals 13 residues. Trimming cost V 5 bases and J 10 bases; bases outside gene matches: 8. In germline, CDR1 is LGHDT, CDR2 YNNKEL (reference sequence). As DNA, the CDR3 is TGTGCCAGCAGCTCTAGACTAGCCGACGAGCAGTTCTTC. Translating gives CASSSRLADEQFF.

This CDR3 reads CASSLGVGTGGGYTF. The DNA of the CDR3 is TGTGCCAGCAGCTTAGGCGTTGGGACAGGTGGTGGCTACACCTTC. V is TRBV13 and J is TRBJ1-2, with 8 positions matching TRBD1. Per germline, CDR1 PRHDT and CDR2 FYEKMQ (reference sequence). V trimming: 0 bases; J trimming: 7 bases; junction bases outside the gene matches: 7. The CDR3 sequence is 15 residues long. The full variable domain, completed using reference TRBV13 and TRBJ1-2, is AAGVIQSPRHLIKEKRETATLKCYPIPRHDTVYWYQQGPGQDPQFLISFYEKMQSDKGSIPDRFSAQQFSDYHSELNMSSLELGDSALYFCASSLGVGTGGGYTFGSGTRLTVV.

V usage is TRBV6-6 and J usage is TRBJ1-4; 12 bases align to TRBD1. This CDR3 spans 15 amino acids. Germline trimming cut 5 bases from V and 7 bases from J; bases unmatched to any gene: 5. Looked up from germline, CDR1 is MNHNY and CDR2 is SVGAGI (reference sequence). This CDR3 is CASSRDRGQFEKLFF. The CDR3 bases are TGTGCCAGCAGTCGGGACAGGGGGCAGTTTGAAAAACTGTTTTTT.

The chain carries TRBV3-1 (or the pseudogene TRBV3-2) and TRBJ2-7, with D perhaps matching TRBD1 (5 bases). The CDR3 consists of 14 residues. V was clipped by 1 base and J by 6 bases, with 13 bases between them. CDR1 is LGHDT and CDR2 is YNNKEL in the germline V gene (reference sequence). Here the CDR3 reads CASSQAYDRGEQYF. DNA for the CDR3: TGTGCCAGCAGCCAAGCTTATGACAGAGGCGAGCAGTACTTC.

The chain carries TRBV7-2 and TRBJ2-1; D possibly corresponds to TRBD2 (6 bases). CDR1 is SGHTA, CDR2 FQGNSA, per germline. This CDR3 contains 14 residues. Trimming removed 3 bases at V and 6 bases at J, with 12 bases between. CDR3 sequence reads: CASSFSGGVNEQFF. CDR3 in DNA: TGTGCCAGCAGCTTTTCAGGCGGGGTCAATGAGCAGTTCTTC.

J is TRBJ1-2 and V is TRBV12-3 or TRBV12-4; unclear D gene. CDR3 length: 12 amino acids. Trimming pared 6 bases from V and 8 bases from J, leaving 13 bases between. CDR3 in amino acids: CASSFGKGGYTF. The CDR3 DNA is TGTGCCAGCAGCTTCGGGAAGGGAGGCTACACCTTC.

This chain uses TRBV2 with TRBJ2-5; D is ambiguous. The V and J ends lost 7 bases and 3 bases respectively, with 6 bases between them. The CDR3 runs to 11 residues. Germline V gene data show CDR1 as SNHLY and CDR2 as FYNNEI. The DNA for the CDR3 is TGTGCCAGCAATTCCGAAGAGACCCAGTACTTC. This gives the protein CASNSEETQYF.

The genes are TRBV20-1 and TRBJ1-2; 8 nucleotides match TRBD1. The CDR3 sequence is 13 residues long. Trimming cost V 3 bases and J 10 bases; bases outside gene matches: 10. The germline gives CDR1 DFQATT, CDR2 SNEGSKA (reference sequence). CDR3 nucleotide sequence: TGCAGTGCTAGTGGGGGTAGGGGACAGGACTACACCTTC. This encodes CSASGGRGQDYTF.

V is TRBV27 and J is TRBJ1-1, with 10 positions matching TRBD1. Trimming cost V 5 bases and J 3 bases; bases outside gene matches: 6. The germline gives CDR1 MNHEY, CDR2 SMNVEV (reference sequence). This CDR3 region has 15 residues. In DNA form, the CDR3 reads TGTGCCAGCAGTCCCCGGGACAGGGGATACACTGAAGCTTTCTTT. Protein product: CASSPRDRGYTEAFF.

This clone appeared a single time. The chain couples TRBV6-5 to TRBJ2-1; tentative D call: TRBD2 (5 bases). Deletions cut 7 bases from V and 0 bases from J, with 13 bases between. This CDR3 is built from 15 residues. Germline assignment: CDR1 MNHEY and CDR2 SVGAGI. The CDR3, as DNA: TGTGCCAGCACCCTGAACGCGGGCTCCTACAATGAGCAGTTCTTC. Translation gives CASTLNAGSYNEQFF.